Ten or more counts support the clone carrying this T cell receptor beta chain. The target antigen is unknown. TCRdb reanalysed the 5' RACE reads using MiXCR and keeps one entry per CDR3 protein. Seen here are fewer than 250,000 distinct CDR3 sequences, 10% to 13% observed once, and the top ten hold around 3%. CDR3 length: 12 amino acids. CDR1 MGHDK and CDR2 SYGVNS come from the germline V gene. V was pared by 8 bases and J by 8 bases, with 12 bases between. This specimen belongs to a study of CD8 T cells in ankylosing spondylitis. Study-level findings and limits: Those disease-linked clones were CD8+; they were also relatively rare in peripheral blood. Reports say disease-linked clones showed up significantly more in matched ankylosing spondylitis synovial fluid.

This TCR derives from a male donor with ankylosing spondylitis or in good health (not recorded which). Specimen: blood, either unsorted or a sorted T cell fraction (not recorded which). V is TRBV25-1 and J is TRBJ2-2; no firm D call. The DNA for the CDR3 is TGTGCCAGCCTTGACATACTAGGGGAGCTGTTTTTT. Protein product: CASLDILGELFF. Together with reference TRBV25-1 and TRBJ2-2, the CDR3 gives the full variable domain: EADIYQTPRYLVIGTGKKITLECSQTMGHDKMYWYQQDPGMELHLIHYSYGVNSTEKGDLSSESTVSRIRTEHFPLTLESARPSHTSQYLCASLDILGELFFGEGSRLTVL.